What follows is one T cell receptor (beta chain) and its context. The sample contains more than one DNA sequence encoding this CDR3. The V gene end was trimmed by 0 bases and the J gene end by 4 bases; junction bases not matched to a gene: 4. Germline CDR1 reads ENHRY; CDR2 reads SYGVKD. CDR3 size: 15 residues. This specimen comes from a study of shared clonotypes between healthy human individuals. TCRdb's copy holds only in-frame clones and misses some; the assay was immunoSEQ multiplex PCR. The sample records roughly 2 million clones, 85% to 95% being singletons. The sequencing sample was made of naive CD4+ T cells sorted from blood. Subset here: CD45RA+ positively selected. This clonotype was obtained from a man younger than 30 in good health. The chain carries TRBV10-3 and TRBJ1-1; TRBD1 matches 8 bases. The CDR3 here is CAISESGTGSTEAFF. Here the CDR3 DNA reads TGTGCCATCAGTGAGTCCGGGACAGGAAGCACTGAAGCTTTCTTT.